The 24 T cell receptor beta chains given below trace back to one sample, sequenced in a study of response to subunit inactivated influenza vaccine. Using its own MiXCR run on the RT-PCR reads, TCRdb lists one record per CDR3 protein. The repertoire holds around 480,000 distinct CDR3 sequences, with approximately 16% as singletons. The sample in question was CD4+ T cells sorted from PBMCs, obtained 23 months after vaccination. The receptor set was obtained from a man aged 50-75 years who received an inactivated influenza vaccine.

This CDR3 is CSATTGGSGQPQHF. Here the CDR3 DNA reads TGCAGTGCAACCACAGGGGGTTCTGGTCAGCCCCAGCATTTT. The chain recombines TRBV20-1 with TRBJ1-5, with 8 nucleotides matching TRBD1. This CDR3 is built from 14 residues. The germline gives CDR1 DFQATT, CDR2 SNEGSKA (reference sequence). The V segment lost 6 bases and the J segment 6 bases; nucleotides outside the gene matches: 10.

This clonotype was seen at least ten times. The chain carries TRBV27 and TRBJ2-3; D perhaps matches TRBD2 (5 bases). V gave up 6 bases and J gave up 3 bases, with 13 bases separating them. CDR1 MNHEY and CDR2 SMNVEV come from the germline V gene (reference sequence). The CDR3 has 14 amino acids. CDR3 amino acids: CASSPLGSTDTQYF. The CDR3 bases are TGTGCCAGCAGCCCTTTGGGGAGTACAGATACGCAGTATTTT.

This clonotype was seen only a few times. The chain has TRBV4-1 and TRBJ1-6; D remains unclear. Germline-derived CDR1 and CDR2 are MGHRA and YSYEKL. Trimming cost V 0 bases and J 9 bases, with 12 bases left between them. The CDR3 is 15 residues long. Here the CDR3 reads CASSQDWAIGSPLHF. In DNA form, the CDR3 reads TGCGCCAGCAGCCAAGATTGGGCAATTGGTTCACCCCTCCACTTT.

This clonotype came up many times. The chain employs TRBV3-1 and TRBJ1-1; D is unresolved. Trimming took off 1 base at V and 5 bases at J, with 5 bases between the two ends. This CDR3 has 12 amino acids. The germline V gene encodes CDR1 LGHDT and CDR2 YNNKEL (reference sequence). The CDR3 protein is CASSQGKTEAFF. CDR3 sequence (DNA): TGTGCCAGCAGCCAAGGGAAAACTGAAGCTTTCTTT.

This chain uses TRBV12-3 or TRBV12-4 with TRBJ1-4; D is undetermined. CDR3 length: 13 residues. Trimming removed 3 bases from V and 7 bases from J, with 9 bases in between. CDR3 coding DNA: TGTGCCAGCAGTTTGGGCTTCACTGAAAAACTGTTTTTT. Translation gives CASSLGFTEKLFF.

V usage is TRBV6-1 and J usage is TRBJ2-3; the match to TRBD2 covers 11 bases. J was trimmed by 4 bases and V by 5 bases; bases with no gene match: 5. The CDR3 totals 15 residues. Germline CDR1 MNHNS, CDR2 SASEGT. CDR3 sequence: CASSRLAGKPDTQYF. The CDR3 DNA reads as TGTGCCAGCAGTCGACTAGCGGGGAAGCCAGATACGCAGTATTTT.

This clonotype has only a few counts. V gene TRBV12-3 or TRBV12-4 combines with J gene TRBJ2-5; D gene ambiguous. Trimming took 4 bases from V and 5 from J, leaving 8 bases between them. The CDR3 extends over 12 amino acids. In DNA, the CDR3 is TGTGCCAGCAGTTCGACCATGGAGACCCAGTACTTC. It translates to CASSSTMETQYF.

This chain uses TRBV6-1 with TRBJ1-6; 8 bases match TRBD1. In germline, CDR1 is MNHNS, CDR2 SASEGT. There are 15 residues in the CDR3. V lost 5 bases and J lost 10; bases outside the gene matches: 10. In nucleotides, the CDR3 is TGTGCCAGCAGTACGACAGGGGCTCTTGGGTCACCCCTCCACTTT. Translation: CASSTTGALGSPLHF.

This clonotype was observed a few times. Here the CDR3 DNA reads TGTGCCAGCACCATTAGCGGGGGCAACTACAATGAGCAGTTCTTC. The encoded protein is CASTISGGNYNEQFF. This chain joins TRBV12-3 or TRBV12-4 and TRBJ2-1; TRBD2 aligns across 9 bases. Trimming cost V 7 bases and J 3 bases; bases outside gene matches: 7. The CDR3 loop spans 15 amino acids.

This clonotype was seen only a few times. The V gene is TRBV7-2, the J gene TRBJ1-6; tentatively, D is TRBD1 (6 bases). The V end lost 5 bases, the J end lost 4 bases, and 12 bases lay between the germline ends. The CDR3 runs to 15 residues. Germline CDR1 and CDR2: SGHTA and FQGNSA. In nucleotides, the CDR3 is TGTGCCAGCAGCATAGGGACACTTTATAATTCACCCCTCCACTTT. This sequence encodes CASSIGTLYNSPLHF.

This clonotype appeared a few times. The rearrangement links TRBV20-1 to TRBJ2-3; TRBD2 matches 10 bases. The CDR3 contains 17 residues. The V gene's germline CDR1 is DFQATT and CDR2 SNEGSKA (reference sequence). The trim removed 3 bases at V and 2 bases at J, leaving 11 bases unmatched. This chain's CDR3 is CSASAILAGTNTDTQYF. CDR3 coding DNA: TGCAGTGCTAGCGCTATACTAGCGGGAACAAACACAGATACGCAGTATTTT.

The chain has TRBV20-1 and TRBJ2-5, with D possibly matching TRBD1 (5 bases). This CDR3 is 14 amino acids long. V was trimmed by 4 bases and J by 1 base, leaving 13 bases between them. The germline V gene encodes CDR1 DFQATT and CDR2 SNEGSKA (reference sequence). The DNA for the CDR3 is TGCAGTGCTACCCCAGGGCTTTCCCAAGAGACCCAGTACTTC. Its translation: CSATPGLSQETQYF.

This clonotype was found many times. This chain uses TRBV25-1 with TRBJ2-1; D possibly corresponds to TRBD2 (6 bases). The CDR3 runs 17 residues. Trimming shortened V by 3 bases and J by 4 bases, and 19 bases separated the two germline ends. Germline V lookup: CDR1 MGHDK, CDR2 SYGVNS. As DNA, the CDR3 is TGTGCCAGCAGTGATTCGACCGGAGGGACGGCATACAATGAGCAGTTCTTC. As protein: CASSDSTGGTAYNEQFF. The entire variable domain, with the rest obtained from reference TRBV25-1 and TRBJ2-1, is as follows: EADIYQTPRYLVIGTGKKITLECSQTMGHDKMYWYQQDPGMELHLIHYSYGVNSTEKGDLSSESTVSRIRTEHFPLTLESARPSHTSQYLCASSDSTGGTAYNEQFFGPGTRLTVL.

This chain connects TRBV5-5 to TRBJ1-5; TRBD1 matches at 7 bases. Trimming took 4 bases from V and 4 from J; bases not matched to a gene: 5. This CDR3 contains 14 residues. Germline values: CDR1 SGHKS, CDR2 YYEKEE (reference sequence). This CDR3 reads CASSPLQGNQPQHF. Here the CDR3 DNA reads TGTGCCAGCAGCCCATTACAGGGGAATCAGCCCCAGCATTTT.

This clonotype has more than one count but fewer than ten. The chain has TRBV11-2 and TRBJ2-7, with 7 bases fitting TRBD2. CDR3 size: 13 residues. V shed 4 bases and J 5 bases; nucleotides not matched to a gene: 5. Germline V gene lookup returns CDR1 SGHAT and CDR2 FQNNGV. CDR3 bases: TGTGCCAGCAGCTCCATGGGACTACACGAGCAGTACTTC. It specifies CASSSMGLHEQYF.

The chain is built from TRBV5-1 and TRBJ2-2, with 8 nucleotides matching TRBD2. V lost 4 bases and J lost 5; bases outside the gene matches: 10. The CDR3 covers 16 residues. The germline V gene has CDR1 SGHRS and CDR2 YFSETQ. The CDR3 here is CASSLRGLAWTGELFF. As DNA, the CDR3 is TGCGCCAGCAGCCTCCGTGGACTAGCATGGACCGGGGAGCTGTTTTTT.

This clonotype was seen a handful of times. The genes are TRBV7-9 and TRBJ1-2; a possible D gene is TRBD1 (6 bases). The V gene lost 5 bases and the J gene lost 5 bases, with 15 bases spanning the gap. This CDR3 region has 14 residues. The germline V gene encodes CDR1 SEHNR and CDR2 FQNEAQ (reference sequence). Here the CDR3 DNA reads TGTGCCAGCAGCCCCCGGGACACAGCGTATGGCTACACCTTC. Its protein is CASSPRDTAYGYTF.

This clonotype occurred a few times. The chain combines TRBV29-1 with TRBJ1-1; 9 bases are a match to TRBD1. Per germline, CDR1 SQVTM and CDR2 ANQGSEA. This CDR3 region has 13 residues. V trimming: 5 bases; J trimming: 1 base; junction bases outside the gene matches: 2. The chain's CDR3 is CSVNRGRNTEAFF. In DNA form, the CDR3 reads TGCAGCGTTAACAGGGGGCGGAACACTGAAGCTTTCTTT.

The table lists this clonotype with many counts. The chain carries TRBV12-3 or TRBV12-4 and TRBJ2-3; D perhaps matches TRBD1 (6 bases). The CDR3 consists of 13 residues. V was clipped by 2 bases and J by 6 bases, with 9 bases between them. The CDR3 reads CASSLMGADTQYF. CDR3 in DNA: TGTGCCAGCAGTTTAATGGGGGCCGATACGCAGTATTTT.

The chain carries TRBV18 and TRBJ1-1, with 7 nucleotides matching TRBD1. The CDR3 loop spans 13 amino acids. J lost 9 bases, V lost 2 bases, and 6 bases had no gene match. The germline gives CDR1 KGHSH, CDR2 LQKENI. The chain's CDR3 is CASSPEQQGQAFF. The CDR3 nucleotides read TGTGCCAGCTCACCAGAACAACAGGGGCAAGCTTTCTTT.

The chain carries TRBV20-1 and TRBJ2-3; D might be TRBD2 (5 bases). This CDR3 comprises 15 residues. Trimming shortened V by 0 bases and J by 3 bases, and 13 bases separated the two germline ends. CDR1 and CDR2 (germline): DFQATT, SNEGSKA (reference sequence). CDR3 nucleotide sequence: TGCAGTGCTAGAGATCAACTAGTAGTGACAGATACGCAGTATTTT. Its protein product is CSARDQLVVTDTQYF.

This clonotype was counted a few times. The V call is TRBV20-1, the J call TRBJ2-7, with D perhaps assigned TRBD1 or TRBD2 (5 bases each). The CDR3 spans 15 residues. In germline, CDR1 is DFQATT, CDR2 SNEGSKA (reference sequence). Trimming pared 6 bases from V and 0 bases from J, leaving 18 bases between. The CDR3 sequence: CSAIPRGRASYEQYF. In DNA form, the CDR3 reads TGCAGTGCGATCCCCCGGGGCCGAGCCTCCTACGAGCAGTACTTC.

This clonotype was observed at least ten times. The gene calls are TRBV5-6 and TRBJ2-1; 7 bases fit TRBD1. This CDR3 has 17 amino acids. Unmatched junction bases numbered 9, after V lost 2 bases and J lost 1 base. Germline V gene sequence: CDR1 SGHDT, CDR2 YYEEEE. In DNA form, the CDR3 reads TGTGCCAGCAGCTTTGGGGCCGACAGGGTTTCCTACAATGAGCAGTTCTTC. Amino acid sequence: CASSFGADRVSYNEQFF.

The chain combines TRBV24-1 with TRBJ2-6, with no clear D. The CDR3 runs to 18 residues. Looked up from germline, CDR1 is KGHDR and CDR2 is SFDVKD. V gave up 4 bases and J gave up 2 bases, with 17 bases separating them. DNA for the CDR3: TGTGCCACCAGTGACTCTTCGGACCCTCAGCCTGGGGCCAACGTCCTGACTTTC. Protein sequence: CATSDSSDPQPGANVLTF.